The present T cell receptor (beta chain) was sequenced within a study of glioma-infiltrating T cells after dendritic cell vaccination. Germline assignment: CDR1 ENHRY and CDR2 SYGVKD. The CDR3 is made up of 15 amino acids. Trimming left V 6 bases short and J 8 bases short, with 17 bases between. Time point specified: after dendritic cell vaccination, including at tumor progression/relapse. The PCR used 60 V beta and 13 J beta primers. The assay was immunoSEQ multiplex PCR, and TCRdb's table has in-frame clones only and misses some. The table shows 100,000 to 120,000 clones, with 90% occurring only once.

The input for sequencing was blood, taken after dendritic cell vaccination. The clonotype comes from a human donor with glioblastoma. V is TRBV10-3 and J is TRBJ1-6; D uncertain. This chain's CDR3 is CAIRYGLAEDSPLHF. The DNA of the CDR3 is TGTGCCATCAGATACGGGTTAGCGGAAGATTCACCCCTCCACTTT.